This T cell receptor beta chain was sequenced during a study of blood T cells in healthy people across ages. There were at least 5 micrograms of total RNA extracted from every sample. The study's findings and limits: TCR beta diversity correlated strongly with naive T cell percentage.

A sample-barcoded 5' primer and a J-beta primer mix were used in a second PCR of roughly 7 to 11 cycles. Tags on each cDNA molecule came from a template-switch adaptor with 12 random nucleotides. Using its own MiXCR run on the 5' RACE reads, TCRdb lists one record per CDR3 protein. The data show fewer than 750,000 distinct CDR3 sequences, roughly half seen once. Worth noting for this clonotype: Its specificity is unknown.

The source is a woman older than 75 in good health. The sequencing input was blood.

The CDR3 protein is CASSLLGQSRDEQFF. The CDR3, as DNA: TGTGCCAGCAGTTTACTTGGACAGTCGCGAGACGAGCAGTTCTTC. V and J are TRBV28 and TRBJ2-1; possible D gene TRBD1, 6 bases. From germline, CDR1 is MDHEN and CDR2 SYDVKM. The V gene lost 2 bases and the J gene lost 10 bases, with 18 bases spanning the gap. The CDR3 totals 15 residues.